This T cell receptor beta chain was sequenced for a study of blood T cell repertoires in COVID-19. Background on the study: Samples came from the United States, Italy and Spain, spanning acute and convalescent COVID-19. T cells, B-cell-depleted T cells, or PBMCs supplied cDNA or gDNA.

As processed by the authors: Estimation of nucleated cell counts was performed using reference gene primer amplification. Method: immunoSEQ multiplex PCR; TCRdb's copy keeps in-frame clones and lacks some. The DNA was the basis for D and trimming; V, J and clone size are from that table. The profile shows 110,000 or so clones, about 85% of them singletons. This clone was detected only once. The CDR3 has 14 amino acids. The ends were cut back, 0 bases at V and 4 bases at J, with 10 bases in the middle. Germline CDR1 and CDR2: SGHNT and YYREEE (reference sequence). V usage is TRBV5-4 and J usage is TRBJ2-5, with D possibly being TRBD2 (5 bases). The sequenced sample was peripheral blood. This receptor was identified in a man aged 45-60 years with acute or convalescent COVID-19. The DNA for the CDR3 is TGTGCCAGCAGCTTGGATTCTAGCCTAGAGACCCAGTACTTC. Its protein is CASSLDSSLETQYF.